The 22 T cell receptor beta chains given below trace back to one sample, sequenced in a study of blood T cell repertoires in COVID-19. Using immunoSEQ multiplex PCR, the repertoire was profiled, and TCRdb retains in-frame clones only, with some absent. The sample shows roughly 250,000 clones, about 90% of them seen only once. Sequencing was done on a sample of peripheral blood. These receptors were collected from a woman aged 35 to 49 with acute or convalescent COVID-19.

The chain combines TRBV5-5 with TRBJ2-3, with 9 nucleotides matching TRBD2. Germline assignment: CDR1 SGHKS and CDR2 YYEKEE (reference sequence). The ends lost 7 bases at V and 3 bases at J; junction bases unmatched: 12. The CDR3 length is 16 residues. CDR3 DNA sequence: TGTGCCAGCCGGGGGCCCGCGGGGGGGCGAACAGATACGCAGTATTTT. Protein product: CASRGPAGGRTDTQYF. The full variable domain, rest sourced from reference TRBV5-5 and TRBJ2-3, is DAGVTQSPTHLIKTRGQQVTLRCSPISGHKSVSWYQQVLGQGPQFIFQYYEKEERGRGNFPDRFSARQFPNYSSELNVNALLLGDSALYLCASRGPAGGRTDTQYFGPGTRLTVL.

This chain uses TRBV5-1 with TRBJ1-2; 8 nucleotides line up with TRBD1. This CDR3 is 13 amino acids long. Germline assignment: CDR1 SGHRS and CDR2 YFSETQ. The ends lost 3 bases at V and 4 bases at J; junction bases unmatched: 2. Here the CDR3 reads CASSYGQGYGYTF. The CDR3, as DNA: TGCGCCAGCAGCTATGGACAGGGCTATGGCTACACCTTC.

V is TRBV27 and J is TRBJ1-2; 8 bases agree with TRBD1. CDR1 MNHEY and CDR2 SMNVEV come from the germline V gene (reference sequence). V trimming: 7 bases; J trimming: 6 bases; junction bases outside the gene matches: 10. The CDR3 is 14 residues long. CDR3 coding DNA: TGTGCCAGCAACGACGGACAGGGATGGAATGGCTACACCTTC. Amino acid sequence: CASNDGQGWNGYTF.

V gene TRBV19 combines with J gene TRBJ2-3; 8 bases map to TRBD2. There are 15 residues in the CDR3. With 6 bases clipped from V and 0 bases from J, the junction kept 5 bases outside the gene matches. CDR1 is LNHDA, CDR2 SQIVND, per germline (reference sequence). CDR3: CASRQTSVSTDTQYF. CDR3 DNA: TGTGCCAGTAGACAGACTAGCGTTAGCACAGATACGCAGTATTTT.

The chain combines TRBV5-1 with TRBJ2-4; 7 nucleotides line up with TRBD1. The CDR3 is made up of 16 amino acids. The trim removed 0 bases at V and 4 bases at J, leaving 7 bases unmatched. Germline CDR1 and CDR2: SGHRS and YFSETQ. The CDR3: CASSLEAGTAKNIQYF. The CDR3 nucleotides read TGCGCCAGCAGCTTGGAAGCCGGGACAGCTAAAAACATTCAGTACTTC.

The chain joins TRBV2 to TRBJ1-5; D is ambiguous. V lost 5 bases and J lost 8, with 10 bases in between. CDR3 length: 12 residues. In germline, CDR1 is SNHLY, CDR2 FYNNEI. The CDR3 sequence: CASSSTAKPQHF. The DNA for the CDR3 is TGTGCCAGCAGTTCGACTGCGAAGCCCCAGCATTTT.

The V and J genes are TRBV12-3 or TRBV12-4 and TRBJ2-5, with D maybe TRBD2 (6 bases). This CDR3 is 13 amino acids long. V was shortened by 3 bases and J by 6 bases, with 11 bases between the two germline ends. CDR3 coding DNA: TGTGCCAGCAGTTTGCGGGGTTTAAAGACCCAGTACTTC. It encodes CASSLRGLKTQYF.

CDR3 in amino acids: CASNPGGFTDTQYF. CDR3 bases: TGTGCCAGCAACCCAGGGGGCTTTACAGATACGCAGTATTTT. This chain links TRBV2 with TRBJ2-3, with TRBD1 identical over 8 bases. Germline V gene sequence: CDR1 SNHLY, CDR2 FYNNEI. Unmatched junction bases numbered 6, after V lost 7 bases and J lost 3 bases. The CDR3 contains 14 residues. Supplemented by reference TRBV2 and TRBJ2-3, the full variable domain reads EPEVTQTPSHQVTQMGQEVILRCVPISNHLYFYWYRQILGQKVEFLVSFYNNEISEKSEIFDDQFSVERPDGSNFTLKIRSTKLEDSAMYFCASNPGGFTDTQYFGPGTRLTVL.

The V call is TRBV9, the J call TRBJ2-1, with 9 bases aligning to TRBD2. The V and J ends lost 2 bases and 4 bases, in that order; junction bases with no gene match: 7. CDR3 length equals 16 residues. Germline V lookup: CDR1 SGDLS, CDR2 YYNGEE. CDR3: CASSVDVAGVYNEQFF. CDR3 nucleotides: TGTGCCAGCAGCGTGGATGTAGCGGGAGTTTACAATGAGCAGTTCTTC.

The chain is built from TRBV9 and TRBJ1-2; TRBD1 might be the D (6 bases). The CDR3 has 14 residues. Trimming shortened V by 3 bases and J by 4 bases, and 13 bases separated the two germline ends. Germline lookup yields CDR1 SGDLS and CDR2 YYNGEE. The CDR3 spells CASSGAGTFYGYTF. In DNA form, the CDR3 reads TGTGCCAGCAGCGGAGCCGGGACATTCTATGGCTACACCTTC.

The rearrangement joins TRBV27 to TRBJ1-2; D uncertain. The V end lost 0 bases, the J end lost 5 bases, and 13 bases lay between the germline ends. The CDR3 loop spans 15 amino acids. CDR1 and CDR2 from the germline V gene are MNHEY and SMNVEV (reference sequence). The DNA of the CDR3 is TGTGCCAGCAGTTTATCGAGGCTAGAGATGTATGGCTACACCTTC. This sequence encodes CASSLSRLEMYGYTF.

V gene TRBV12-3 or TRBV12-4 combines with J gene TRBJ1-4; tentatively, D is TRBD1 (6 bases). This CDR3 is 12 amino acids long. Trimming left V 6 bases short and J 8 bases short, with 10 bases between. Written as DNA, the CDR3 is TGTGCCAGCAGCAGGGGCGGGGAAAAACTGTTTTTT. It is translated as CASSRGGEKLFF.

The chain combines TRBV19 with TRBJ1-2; 8 nucleotides line up with TRBD1. The CDR3 sequence is 15 residues long. The junction had 6 bases not matched to a gene; V was cut back by 2 bases and J by 4 bases. Germline CDR1 reads LNHDA; CDR2 reads SQIVND (reference sequence). In nucleotides, the CDR3 is TGTGCCAGTAGTATATATCAGGGGGCGAGCTATGGCTACACCTTC. As protein: CASSIYQGASYGYTF.

With respect to this clone: The same CDR3 is also encoded by other DNA sequences in this sample. The chain combines TRBV19 with TRBJ1-1; D might be TRBD1 (5 bases). The CDR3 extends over 14 amino acids. V lost 3 bases and J 0 bases, leaving 8 bases between the germline ends. The germline V gene encodes CDR1 LNHDA and CDR2 SQIVND (reference sequence). The CDR3 protein is CASSIGGMNTEAFF. The CDR3 DNA reads as TGTGCCAGTAGTATTGGGGGGATGAACACTGAAGCTTTCTTT.

This chain links TRBV11-2 with TRBJ1-4, with 7 bases aligning to TRBD1. CDR1 is SGHAT and CDR2 is FQNNGV in the germline V gene. This CDR3 contains 13 residues. V was clipped by 6 bases and J by 4 bases; unmatched bases: 2. This chain's CDR3 is CASRQGYNEKLFF. The CDR3 bases are TGTGCCAGCAGACAGGGGTATAATGAAAAACTGTTTTTT. The full variable domain, with the rest looked up from reference TRBV11-2 and TRBJ1-4, is EAGVAQSPRYKIIEKRQSVAFWCNPISGHATLYWYQQILGQGPKLLIQFQNNGVVDDSQLPKDRFSAERLKGVDSTLKIQPAKLEDSAVYLCASRQGYNEKLFFGSGTQLSVL.

The genes are TRBV10-1 and TRBJ2-3; 10 bases are shared with TRBD2. There are 18 residues in the CDR3. The V and J ends lost 5 bases and 0 bases, in that order; junction bases with no gene match: 11. CDR1 is WNHNN, CDR2 SYGVQD, per germline (reference sequence). This CDR3 reads CASSPGQRGGPSTDTQYF. The CDR3 DNA sequence: TGCGCCAGCAGTCCGGGACAGCGGGGGGGACCTAGCACAGATACGCAGTATTTT.

Only a few counts were recorded for this clone. The chain links TRBV2 to TRBJ2-2; 9 bases agree with TRBD1. Germline V gene data show CDR1 as SNHLY and CDR2 as FYNNEI. The CDR3 has 15 residues. Trimming at V came to 4 bases and at J to 7 bases, leaving 7 bases not matched to a gene. CDR3 sequence (DNA): TGTGCCAGCAGTGCCGGGACAGGGCTGAGCGGGGAGCTGTTTTTT. Residues: CASSAGTGLSGELFF. The complete variable domain, with remaining parts taken from reference TRBV2 and TRBJ2-2, reads EPEVTQTPSHQVTQMGQEVILRCVPISNHLYFYWYRQILGQKVEFLVSFYNNEISEKSEIFDDQFSVERPDGSNFTLKIRSTKLEDSAMYFCASSAGTGLSGELFFGEGSRLTVL.

The chain combines TRBV5-1 with TRBJ1-1; 9 bases line up with TRBD1. The V segment lost 4 bases and the J segment 5 bases; nucleotides outside the gene matches: 6. This CDR3 contains 14 residues. Germline V gene lookup returns CDR1 SGHRS and CDR2 YFSETQ. As DNA, the CDR3 is TGCGCCAGCAGCCCTGGGACAGGGAGAACTGAAGCTTTCTTT. This gives the protein CASSPGTGRTEAFF.

The chain recombines TRBV11-3 with TRBJ1-1, with D unresolved. There are 14 residues in the CDR3. Trimming took off 8 bases at V and 0 bases at J, with 13 bases between the two ends. Germline CDR1 reads SGHNT; CDR2 reads YENEEA. CDR3 region: CASRTAHLNTEAFF. In DNA, the CDR3 is TGTGCCAGCCGAACAGCTCATTTGAACACTGAAGCTTTCTTT.

This sequence joins TRBV18 and TRBJ1-1; unclear D gene. Germline CDR1 and CDR2: KGHSH and LQKENI. This CDR3 spans 12 amino acids. Trimming removed 6 bases from V and 5 bases from J, with 10 bases in between. CDR3 loop: CASSPQRTEAFF. CDR3 bases: TGTGCCAGCTCCCCCCAGCGAACTGAAGCTTTCTTT.

The chain uses TRBV29-1 and TRBJ1-5; no clear D gene. The CDR3 has 13 amino acids. CDR1 and CDR2 (germline): SQVTM, ANQGSEA. Trimming pared 7 bases from V and 5 bases from J, leaving 15 bases between. CDR3 region: CSAASGEDQPQHF. The DNA for the CDR3 is TGCAGCGCTGCCTCCGGGGAGGATCAGCCCCAGCATTTT.

The CDR3, as DNA: TGTGCCTGGAGCAGGAGGTTGAAGGGAGGCTATGGCTACACCTTC. Translation gives CAWSRRLKGGYGYTF. This sequence joins TRBV30 and TRBJ1-2, with D hard to call. Germline V CDR1 and CDR2: GTSNPN, SVGIG (reference sequence). The CDR3 is 15 amino acids. The ends were cut back, 3 bases at V and 4 bases at J, with 18 bases in the middle.